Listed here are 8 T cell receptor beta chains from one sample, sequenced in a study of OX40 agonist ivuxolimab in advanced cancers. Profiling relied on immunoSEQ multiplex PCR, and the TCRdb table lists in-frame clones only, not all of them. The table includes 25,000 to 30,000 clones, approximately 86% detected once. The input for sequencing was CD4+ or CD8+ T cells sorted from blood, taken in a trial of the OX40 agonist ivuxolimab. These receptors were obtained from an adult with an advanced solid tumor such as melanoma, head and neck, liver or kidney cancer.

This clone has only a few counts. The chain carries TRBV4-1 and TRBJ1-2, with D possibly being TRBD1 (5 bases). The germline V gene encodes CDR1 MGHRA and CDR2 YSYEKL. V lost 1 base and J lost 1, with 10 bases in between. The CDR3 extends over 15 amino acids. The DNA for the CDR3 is TGCGCCAGCAGCCAAGCAGGGAGCTATAACTATGGCTACACCTTC. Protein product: CASSQAGSYNYGYTF.

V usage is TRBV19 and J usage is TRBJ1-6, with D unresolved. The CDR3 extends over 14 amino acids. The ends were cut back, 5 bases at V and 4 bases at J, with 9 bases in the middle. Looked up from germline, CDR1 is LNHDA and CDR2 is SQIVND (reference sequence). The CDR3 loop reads CASSVVGYNSPLHF. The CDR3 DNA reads TGTGCCAGTAGTGTAGTAGGGTATAATTCACCCCTCCACTTT.

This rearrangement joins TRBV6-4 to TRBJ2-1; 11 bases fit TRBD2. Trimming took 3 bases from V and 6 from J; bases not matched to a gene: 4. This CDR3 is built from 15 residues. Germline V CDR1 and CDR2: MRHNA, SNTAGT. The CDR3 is CASSELAGARNEQFF. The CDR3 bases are TGTGCCAGCAGTGAACTAGCGGGGGCTCGCAATGAGCAGTTCTTC.

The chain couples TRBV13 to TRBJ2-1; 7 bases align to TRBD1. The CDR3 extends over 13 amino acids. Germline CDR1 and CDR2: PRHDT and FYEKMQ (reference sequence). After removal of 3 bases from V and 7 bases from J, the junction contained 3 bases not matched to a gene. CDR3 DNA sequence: TGTGCCAGCAGCTTCGGGACAGCGAATGAGCAGTTCTTC. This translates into CASSFGTANEQFF.

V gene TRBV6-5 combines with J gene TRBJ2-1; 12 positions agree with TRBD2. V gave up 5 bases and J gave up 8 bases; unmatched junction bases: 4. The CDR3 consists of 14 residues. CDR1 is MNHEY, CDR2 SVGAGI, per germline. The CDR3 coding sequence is TGTGCCAGCAGTCAGACTAGCGGGAGCGATGAGCAGTTCTTC. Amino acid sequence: CASSQTSGSDEQFF.

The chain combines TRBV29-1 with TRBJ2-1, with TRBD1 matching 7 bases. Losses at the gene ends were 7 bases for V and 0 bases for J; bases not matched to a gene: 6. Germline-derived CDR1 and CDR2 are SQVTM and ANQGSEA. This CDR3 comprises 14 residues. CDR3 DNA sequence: TGCAGCGGCGAACGGGACAGCTCCTACAATGAGCAGTTCTTC. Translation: CSGERDSSYNEQFF.

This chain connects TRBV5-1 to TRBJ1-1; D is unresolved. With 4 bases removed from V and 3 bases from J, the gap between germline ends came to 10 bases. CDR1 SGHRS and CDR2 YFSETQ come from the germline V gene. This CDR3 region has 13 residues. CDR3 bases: TGCGCCAGCAGCCTGCGGGAGTACACTGAAGCTTTCTTT. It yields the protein CASSLREYTEAFF.

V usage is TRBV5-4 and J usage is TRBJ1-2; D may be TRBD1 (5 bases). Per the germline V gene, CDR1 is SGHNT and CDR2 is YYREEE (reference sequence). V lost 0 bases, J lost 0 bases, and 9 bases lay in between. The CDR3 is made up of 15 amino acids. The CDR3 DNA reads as TGTGCCAGCAGCTTGGCCGGGACCACTAACTATGGCTACACCTTC. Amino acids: CASSLAGTTNYGYTF.